This T cell receptor (beta chain) stems from a study of shared clonotypes between healthy human individuals. Notes on the study in general: Unshared clonotypes carried lower generation probabilities than those common to all four donors.

Replicate PCRs run on sorted subsets employed approximately 180 ng DNA, 25,000 to 35,000 T cell genomes. Assay used: immunoSEQ multiplex PCR; TCRdb lists only in-frame clones, some missing. The sample has more than 1,200,000 clones; approximately 98.5% are singletons. Donors, without exception, were Caucasian adults residing in Nashville, Tennessee. Partitioning of CD4+ cells yielded a CD45RA+ naive subset and a CD45RA-negative memory subset. Of note for this clone: Antigen: not known.

The sequence derives from a man aged 30 to 45 in good health. Sequencing used naive CD4+ T cells sorted from blood. The subset here: CD45RA+ positively selected.

The CDR3 sequence is CASSPPTALASYEQYF. CDR3 nucleotide sequence: TGTGCCAGCAGTCCCCCGACAGCGCTAGCTTCCTACGAGCAGTACTTC. The chain joins TRBV28 to TRBJ2-7; the D gene could be TRBD1 or TRBD2 (5 bases each). This CDR3 contains 16 residues. V shed 5 bases and J shed 1 base, with 18 bases lying between them. Germline lookup yields CDR1 MDHEN and CDR2 SYDVKM.